Listed here are 6 T cell receptor beta chains from one sample, sequenced in a study of identical twins. TCRdb re-called the 5' RACE reads with MiXCR, one entry per CDR3 protein. The sample yields 250,000 or so distinct CDR3 sequences, 5.5% to 7% seen once. The data were also submitted as part of a second study, on yellow fever vaccine responses in identical twins.

The sequenced material came from memory (CD45RO+) T cells sorted from blood. The receptors shown here come from a woman in her late teens or twenties in good health.

This clonotype was picked up a small number of times. The rearrangement links TRBV7-8 to TRBJ1-2; D may be TRBD1 (5 bases). This CDR3 has 15 residues. Trimming shortened V by 3 bases and J by 4 bases, and 15 bases separated the two germline ends. Germline V gives CDR1 SGHVS, CDR2 FQNEAQ. CDR3 sequence: CASSLVKRGVYGYTF. The CDR3 bases are TGTGCCAGCAGCTTGGTGAAAAGGGGCGTCTATGGCTACACCTTC.

The V and J genes are TRBV6-1 and TRBJ2-6, with 7 bases matching TRBD1. CDR1 and CDR2 from the germline V gene are MNHNS and SASEGT. Trimming cost V 3 bases and J 2 bases; bases outside gene matches: 4. The CDR3 consists of 16 residues. The CDR3 DNA sequence: TGTGCCAGCAGTGAGGACGGGACAGCTGGGGCCAACGTCCTGACTTTC. The encoded protein is CASSEDGTAGANVLTF.

This clonotype occurred a few times. The CDR3 DNA follows: TGTGCCAGCAGTTCCGGACAGGGGTCCGTCAATGAGCAGTTCTTC. It translates to CASSSGQGSVNEQFF. The chain joins TRBV6-2 or TRBV6-3 to TRBJ2-1; TRBD1 matches at 9 bases. The CDR3 is 15 amino acids. The V gene end was trimmed by 4 bases and the J gene end by 6 bases; junction bases not matched to a gene: 7. Germline values: CDR1 MNHEY, CDR2 SVGEGT.

This clonotype has ten or more counts. This chain uses TRBV12-3 or TRBV12-4 with TRBJ1-1; 7 nucleotides align to TRBD1. V lost 5 bases, J lost 7 bases, and 4 bases stayed unmatched. The CDR3 contains 12 residues. CDR3 nucleotide sequence: TGTGCCAGCAGTGGGACAGTCGTTGAAGCTTTCTTT. Its translation is CASSGTVVEAFF.

This clonotype was seen a handful of times. The V call is TRBV7-2, the J call TRBJ1-1; 8 nucleotides agree with TRBD1. This CDR3 region has 15 residues. V was clipped by 5 bases and J by 5 bases; unmatched bases: 10. Germline V gene sequence: CDR1 SGHTA, CDR2 FQGNSA. The CDR3 is CASSQGAQGLTEAFF. DNA for the CDR3: TGTGCCAGCAGCCAGGGGGCCCAGGGGTTGACTGAAGCTTTCTTT. The entire variable domain, with the rest obtained from reference TRBV7-2 and TRBJ1-1, is as follows: GAGVSQSPSNKVTEKGKDVELRCDPISGHTALYWYRQSLGQGLEFLIYFQGNSAPDKSGLPSDRFSAERTGGSVSTLTIQRTQQEDSAVYLCASSQGAQGLTEAFFGQGTRLTVV.

Many counts were recorded for this clonotype. V gene TRBV6-5 combines with J gene TRBJ1-1; 7 bases agree with TRBD1. CDR3 length: 14 residues. The V and J ends lost 0 bases and 8 bases, in that order; junction bases with no gene match: 6. CDR1 is MNHEY and CDR2 is SVGAGI in the germline V gene. In nucleotides, the CDR3 is TGTGCCAGCAGTTACTCAGGGGGCACGAGCGAAGCTTTCTTT. It encodes CASSYSGGTSEAFF.